What follows are 20 T cell receptor beta chains derived from one specimen sequenced in a study of blood T cells in healthy people across ages. A J-beta primer mix and a sample-barcoded 5' primer were used in a second PCR of about 7 to 12 cycles. TCRdb reprocessed the 5' RACE reads with MiXCR, giving one entry per CDR3 protein. The data contain some 1.1 million distinct CDR3 sequences, 35% to 45% of them singletons. Sequences were obtained from blood. The receptor set was obtained from a man between 18 and 35 years old in good health.

J is TRBJ2-7 and V is TRBV27, with D perhaps TRBD1 (6 bases). V lost 0 bases and J 2 bases, leaving 14 bases between the germline ends. The length of the CDR3 is 16 residues. The germline gives CDR1 MNHEY, CDR2 SMNVEV (reference sequence). CDR3 amino acids: CASSLSKTGGAYEQYF. CDR3 coding DNA: TGTGCCAGCAGTTTATCCAAGACAGGTGGGGCCTACGAGCAGTACTTC.

Of note for this clonotype: Its ends do not fully match the called genes, so a read error is possible. This sequence joins TRBV20-1 and TRBJ1-4; TRBD1 matches at 9 bases. CDR3 length: 14 amino acids. Per germline, CDR1 DFQATT and CDR2 SNEGSKA (reference sequence). The CDR3 bases are TGCGGTGCTACCGGACAGGGGCTTAATGAAAAACTGTTTTTT. It codes for CGATGQGLNEKLFF.

This chain uses TRBV6-2 or TRBV6-3 with TRBJ1-1; tentatively, D is TRBD1 (6 bases). The CDR3 spans 16 residues. The V end was cut by 6 bases, the J end by 1 base, with 18 bases between. Germline V gives CDR1 MNHEY, CDR2 SVGEGT. This chain's CDR3 is CASRGTEGVRNTEAFF. The DNA of the CDR3 is TGTGCCAGCAGGGGAACCGAGGGGGTGAGGAACACTGAAGCTTTCTTT.

In this sample, this clonotype turned up a few times. The chain has TRBV5-6 and TRBJ1-1; D gene uncertain. The CDR3 contains 14 residues. Trimming removed 3 bases from V and 6 bases from J, with 15 bases in between. Germline assignment: CDR1 SGHDT and CDR2 YYEEEE. The CDR3 reads CASSSGRKTPEAFF. The CDR3 region has the DNA TGTGCCAGCAGCTCTGGCCGCAAGACCCCTGAAGCTTTCTTT.

The J gene is TRBJ2-3, the V gene TRBV29-1; D unclear. Germline loops: CDR1 SQVTM, CDR2 ANQGSEA. This CDR3 region has 12 residues. V was pared by 5 bases and J by 1 base, with 7 bases between. Here the CDR3 reads CSVLEGTDTQYF. CDR3 DNA sequence: TGCAGCGTTCTAGAGGGCACAGATACGCAGTATTTT.

This clonotype was seen once. The V gene is TRBV28, the J gene TRBJ1-1; D is uncertain. V gave up 7 bases and J gave up 11 bases, with 11 bases separating them. The CDR3 spans 10 residues. Germline V gene lookup returns CDR1 MDHEN and CDR2 SYDVKM. DNA for the CDR3: TGTGCCAGCAAGGGTAGTAGGGCTTTCTTT. Translation gives CASKGSRAFF.

This clonotype was picked up one time. The chain uses TRBV7-2 and TRBJ2-7; TRBD1 aligns across 8 bases. Germline V gene sequence: CDR1 SGHTA, CDR2 FQGNSA. The CDR3 loop spans 16 amino acids. The V segment lost 0 bases and the J segment 4 bases; nucleotides outside the gene matches: 8. The CDR3 DNA follows: TGTGCCAGCAGCTTAGCGCTAGCGACAGGGGAATACGAGCAGTACTTC. Translated, it gives CASSLALATGEYEQYF.

The chain joins TRBV4-3 to TRBJ2-1; D is perhaps TRBD2 (6 bases). The germline V gene has CDR1 LGHNA and CDR2 YSLEER. V was cut by 3 bases and J by 13 bases, with 16 bases left in between. The CDR3 is 13 residues long. This CDR3 is CASSHDETRFQFF. The CDR3 bases are TGCGCCAGCAGCCACGACGAGACTAGGTTCCAGTTCTTC.

This clonotype was observed a handful of times. The gene calls are TRBV3-1 and TRBJ2-3; no clear D gene. Trimming pared 2 bases from V and 4 bases from J, leaving 4 bases between. The germline V gene encodes CDR1 LGHDT and CDR2 YNNKEL (reference sequence). The CDR3 sequence is 12 residues long. CDR3 residues: CASSQMPDTQYF. The CDR3 nucleotides read TGTGCCAGCAGCCAAATGCCAGATACGCAGTATTTT.

The chain joins TRBV20-1 to TRBJ1-5, with TRBD1 matching over 11 bases. CDR3 length: 13 residues. Germline V lookup: CDR1 DFQATT, CDR2 SNEGSKA (reference sequence). Unmatched junction bases numbered 1, after V lost 2 bases and J lost 7 bases. The CDR3 reads CSARRDRGQPQHF. CDR3 nucleotides: TGCAGTGCTAGAAGGGACAGGGGGCAGCCCCAGCATTTT.

This clonotype was counted many times. The gene calls are TRBV7-2 and TRBJ2-3; 7 positions agree with TRBD2. CDR1 and CDR2 (germline): SGHTA, FQGNSA. V was clipped by 4 bases and J by 1 base; unmatched bases: 2. The CDR3 is 14 amino acids. Here the CDR3 reads CASSWGGGTDTQYF. The CDR3 DNA follows: TGTGCCAGCAGCTGGGGGGGTGGCACAGATACGCAGTATTTT.

The J gene is TRBJ1-1, the V gene TRBV27, with D unclear. CDR3 length equals 15 residues. CDR1 and CDR2 from the germline V gene are MNHEY and SMNVEV (reference sequence). V lost 3 bases and J lost 5, with 16 bases in between. This chain's CDR3 is CASSLGTRRGTEAFF. DNA for the CDR3: TGTGCCAGCAGTTTGGGCACCCGTAGAGGGACTGAAGCTTTCTTT.

This clonotype was observed a few times. The V gene is TRBV7-3, the J gene TRBJ2-3; the D gene is possibly TRBD2 (5 bases). Germline V gives CDR1 SGHTA, CDR2 FQGTGA. There are 16 residues in the CDR3. V dropped 4 bases and J dropped 2 bases, with 16 bases sitting between them. The CDR3 here is CASSSLTQRATDTQYF. CDR3 bases: TGTGCCAGCAGCTCCCTGACCCAGAGGGCCACAGATACGCAGTATTTT.

This clonotype has just a few counts. This chain joins TRBV9 and TRBJ1-2; no definite D call. The V and J ends lost 7 bases and 4 bases respectively, with 11 bases between them. CDR1 is SGDLS and CDR2 is YYNGEE in the germline V gene. This CDR3 comprises 12 residues. Here the CDR3 DNA reads TGTGCCAGCGGGGATCGTGGCTATGGCTACACCTTC. This encodes CASGDRGYGYTF.

V gene TRBV12-3 or TRBV12-4 combines with J gene TRBJ1-2; D is unclear. The CDR3 is 15 residues long. Trimming pared 5 bases from V and 2 bases from J, leaving 15 bases between. The CDR3 spells CASSHSGGVNYGYTF. The CDR3 bases are TGTGCCAGCAGTCACAGTGGAGGTGTCAACTATGGCTACACCTTC.

This clonotype has just a few counts. V is TRBV4-1 and J is TRBJ1-4; the D gene is possibly TRBD1 (5 bases). Germline V gene sequence: CDR1 MGHRA, CDR2 YSYEKL. There are 13 residues in the CDR3. Between the trimmed V and J ends, which lost 6 bases and 8 bases, there was a span of 13 bases. CDR3 DNA: TGCGCCAGCAGAGGGGCAACGCAGGAAAAACTGTTTTTT. It is translated as CASRGATQEKLFF.

This clonotype has a handful of counts. The V and J genes are TRBV10-3 and TRBJ2-1; 8 bases align to TRBD2. Trimming took 4 bases from V and 0 from J; bases not matched to a gene: 5. The CDR3 covers 16 residues. The germline CDR1 and CDR2 sequences are ENHRY and SYGVKD. DNA for the CDR3: TGTGCCATCAGTGGGTTAGCGGGGAGCTCCTACAATGAGCAGTTCTTC. Its translation is CAISGLAGSSYNEQFF.

The rearrangement joins TRBV12-3 or TRBV12-4 to TRBJ1-4, with no clear D. The ends were cut back, 6 bases at V and 8 bases at J, with 13 bases in the middle. The CDR3 covers 13 residues. DNA of the CDR3: TGTGCCAGCAGCCTAGCAAATATCGAAAAACTGTTTTTT. Amino acids: CASSLANIEKLFF.

V and J are TRBV4-1 and TRBJ1-5; perhaps TRBD1 as D (6 bases). The V and J ends lost 3 bases and 2 bases respectively, with 14 bases between them. CDR3 length equals 16 residues. CDR1 and CDR2 from the germline V gene are MGHRA and YSYEKL. The CDR3 nucleotides read TGCGCCAGCAGCCATGAACAGGGACGGCGCAATCAGCCCCAGCATTTT. As protein: CASSHEQGRRNQPQHF.

The chain joins TRBV12-3 or TRBV12-4 to TRBJ2-2, with D possibly TRBD2 on 6 matching bases. V was clipped by 7 bases and J by 1 base, with 16 bases between them. The CDR3 length is 16 residues. The CDR3 DNA reads as TGTGCCAGCACTTCCGCGGGGCGGATGAACACCGGGGAGCTGTTTTTT. Its translation is CASTSAGRMNTGELFF.